This T cell receptor beta chain appears in the sequencing data of a study of T cell responses to AZD1222 COVID-19 vaccine (dated by TCRdb to the early 2020s). In the study overall: TCR sequencing was performed for over 230 trial participants, of whom about 200 were given two doses of AZD1222 and 26 were given two doses of MenACWY control vaccine. Trial participants were enrolled by age into 18-55, 56-69 and 70-plus year subgroups, with 148, 28 and 57 TCR-sequenced participants respectively.

The time point label here, explained by the study, means: baseline before first vaccination. The treatment or condition label, as the study defines it: meningococcal conjugate vaccine given as trial control. The vaccinee samples were drawn from two UK trials, COV001 and COV002, one of which was a single-blind randomized controlled phase 2/3 trial testing AZD1222 (ChAdOx1 nCoV-19) in healthy adults. For TCRbeta chain sequencing, PBMC samples from trial participants were taken at day 0 and at day 28 after the second dose. Including cysteine and phenylalanine, the CDR3 has 14 amino acids. The CDR3 DNA has 42 bases and is translated from base 1. Germline trimming: 5 bases from V, 8 bases from J; junction bases outside gene matches: 10. Looking up the germline V gene yields CDR1 SGHTA and CDR2 FQGNSA. This clone has more than one count but fewer than ten. Its recognized antigen is unknown. No base-level quality is on record; no much larger clone is a single base apart. Other nucleotide sequences in the sample specify the same CDR3.

The study at large found these results: CD4 TCRs associated with the vaccine covered the entire spike protein, and the dominant responses were in regions 160-218 and 743-854. Participants were mostly white British, with more females than males. The authors suggested clonal diversity may have been underestimated. Reportedly, almost half of the unique spike-specific TCRs recognized epitopes lying outside the regions that are mutated in the B.1.351 and B.1.1.7 variants. Conclusions about previously exposed vaccinees are limited, since just a handful of AZD1222 recipients were seropositive for SARS-CoV-2 at baseline. In the small 56-69-year group, the increase in depth fell short of significance, most likely because of low power. Spike-specific TCR breadth and depth rose significantly after two AZD1222 doses compared with day 0 and with MenACWY recipients. Because no samples from the day 14 peak response were available, repertoires could be characterized only after the peak T cell response.

The CDR3 regions of human TCRbeta chains were analyzed by immunosequencing. Regarding the original processing steps: TCRs in the repertoires were compared against a reference library of SARS-CoV-2-specific TCRs that had been generated with the MIRA antigen-specificity platform. Breadth meant the fraction of unique TCRs that were SARS-CoV-2-associated, whereas depth meant the fraction of total T cells that were SARS-CoV-2-associated. Each spike-specific TCR was assigned to its reactive spike region and to a CD4 or CD8 class using the MIRA data. Log10-transformed breadth and depth values were compared by one-way ANOVA with Sidak's multiple comparisons tests. TCRdb carries this immuneACCESS record with in-frame sequences only. Its versions omit some clonotypes, under half of them owing to an unresolved V gene in the studies checked, with the rest unexplained. Clone size and V and J calls were adopted from that table, with D and trimming inferred from the DNA. For this sample there are 200,000 or so clones; just over 90% appear just once. The ten largest account for approximately 1% of the sample.

The source of this sequence is an adult in good health. The sequence joins TRBV7-2 to TRBJ1-2; 8 central nucleotides agree with TRBD1. This specimen was peripheral blood, taken on day 0 of MenACWY control vaccination. The DNA sequence is given as TGTGCCAGCAGCCCCGACAGGGGAGCGCGGGGCTACACCTTC. The resulting protein is CASSPDRGARGYTF.